These 26 T cell receptor beta chains originate from one sample sequenced in a study of T cells in Graves' hyperthyroidism and ophthalmopathy. There were TCR beta CDR3 regions amplified from RNA transcripts. Carried out on the TCR CDR3, a first-round RT-PCR used the HTBI primer set. TCRdb re-analysed the multiplex PCR reads in MiXCR, keeping a single row per CDR3 protein. The table lists under 400,000 distinct CDR3 sequences, roughly 17% of them singletons. Sequencing was performed on blood. All receptors derive from a man younger than 40 with Graves' hyperthyroidism.

The chain is built from TRBV24-1 and TRBJ2-3; 8 positions agree with TRBD2. The CDR3 runs 17 residues. Trimming took 6 bases from V and 0 from J; bases not matched to a gene: 10. Germline CDR1 and CDR2: KGHDR and SFDVKD. CDR3 in amino acids: CATSRLAGGSSTDTQYF. CDR3 DNA sequence: TGTGCCACCAGTAGGCTAGCGGGTGGCTCTAGCACAGATACGCAGTATTTT.

This clonotype was observed at least ten times. CDR3 sequence (DNA): TGTGCCAGCAGTACGAACAGGGGTCGGAGCGCAGATACGCAGTATTTT. Its protein is CASSTNRGRSADTQYF. This rearrangement joins TRBV28 to TRBJ2-3; 7 nucleotides line up with TRBD1. Germline CDR1 reads MDHEN; CDR2 reads SYDVKM. V lost 5 bases, J lost 4 bases, and 12 bases stayed unmatched. This CDR3 region has 16 residues.

This clonotype was counted ten times or more. J is TRBJ1-6 and V is TRBV9; 8 bases match TRBD1. V shed 6 bases, J shed 6 bases, and the junction held 8 bases outside the gene matches. The CDR3 loop spans 15 amino acids. Germline CDR1 and CDR2: SGDLS and YYNGEE. The CDR3 is CASTPGDRGNSPLHF. For the CDR3, the DNA is TGTGCCAGCACTCCGGGCGACAGGGGTAATTCACCCCTCCACTTT.

This clonotype turned up a few times. This chain connects TRBV28 to TRBJ2-3; 9 bases fit TRBD2. Per germline, CDR1 MDHEN and CDR2 SYDVKM. The CDR3 covers 15 residues. With 2 bases clipped from V and 6 bases from J, the junction kept 6 bases outside the gene matches. CDR3 region: CASSLDVAGADTQYF. Here the CDR3 DNA reads TGTGCCAGCAGTTTAGATGTAGCGGGAGCTGATACGCAGTATTTT. The full variable domain, in which reference TRBV28 and TRBJ2-3 provide the parts outside the CDR3, is DVKVTQSSRYLVKRTGEKVFLECVQDMDHENMFWYRQDPGLGLRLIYFSYDVKMKEKGDIPEGYSVSREKKERFSLILESASTNQTSMYLCASSLDVAGADTQYFGPGTRLTVL.

Concerning this clonotype: A much larger clonotype is one base distant, so this may be a read error. J is TRBJ2-5 and V is TRBV7-9; D is unresolved. This CDR3 spans 16 amino acids. From germline, CDR1 is SEHNR and CDR2 FQNEAQ (reference sequence). Trimming took off 2 bases at V and 0 bases at J, with 13 bases between the two ends. CDR3 loop: CASSLLESMYQETQYF. The CDR3 DNA is TGTGCCAGCAGCTTATTGGAGAGCATGTACCAAGAGACCCAGTACTTC.

This clonotype was observed a handful of times. V is TRBV5-1 and J is TRBJ1-1; perhaps TRBD1 as D (5 bases). CDR1 SGHRS and CDR2 YFSETQ come from the germline V gene. Trimming stripped 1 base from V and 9 bases from J, with 13 bases between. The length of the CDR3 is 13 residues. The CDR3 protein is CASSLSEGLKAFF. The CDR3 nucleotides read TGCGCCAGCAGCTTGTCCGAGGGACTTAAAGCTTTCTTT. Combining the CDR3 with reference TRBV5-1 and TRBJ1-1 gives the whole variable domain KAGVTQTPRYLIKTRGQQVTLSCSPISGHRSVSWYQQTPGQGLQFLFEYFSETQRNKGNFPGRFSGRQFSNSRSEMNVSTLELGDSALYLCASSLSEGLKAFFGQGTRLTVV.

The J gene is TRBJ1-1, the V gene TRBV28; D may be TRBD1 (5 bases). CDR3 length: 12 residues. Germline V gene sequence: CDR1 MDHEN, CDR2 SYDVKM. CDR3 residues: CATLGRETEAFF. The CDR3 bases are TGTGCTACCTTGGGCAGGGAGACTGAAGCTTTCTTT.

For this clonotype: One base away lies a much larger clone, so this may be a sequencing read error. This chain joins TRBV6-4 and TRBJ2-1, with 11 nucleotides matching TRBD2. Germline values: CDR1 MRHNA, CDR2 SNTAGT. The CDR3 has 15 amino acids. CDR3 coding DNA: TGTGCCAGCAGCCCTAGCGGGAGGAACTACAATGAGCAGCTCTTC. It is translated as CASSPSGRNYNEQLF.

This clonotype was counted only a few times. The genes are TRBV10-2 and TRBJ2-3, with no clear D. The CDR3 spans 14 residues. The V gene's germline CDR1 is WSHSY and CDR2 SAAADI. V was clipped by 3 bases and J by 6 bases, with 13 bases between them. In DNA, the CDR3 is TGCGCCAGCAGTGATACGGGTCCCGGGGATACGCAGTATTTT. Amino acids: CASSDTGPGDTQYF.

The table lists this clonotype with many counts. J is TRBJ2-1 and V is TRBV30, with TRBD2 as a possible D gene (6 bases). The CDR3 is 15 amino acids. Germline CDR1 reads GTSNPN; CDR2 reads SVGIG (reference sequence). V gave up 6 bases and J gave up 1 base, with 16 bases separating them. DNA of the CDR3: TGTGCCTGCCTTCGGGGGAGTTCTTCCTACAATGAGCAGTTCTTC. Translating it yields CACLRGSSSYNEQFF.

At least ten counts were recorded for this clonotype. The chain carries TRBV20-1 and TRBJ2-3, with a tentative D call TRBD2 (6 bases). The ends were cut back, 6 bases at V and 5 bases at J, with 12 bases in the middle. Germline V gene lookup returns CDR1 DFQATT and CDR2 SNEGSKA (reference sequence). The CDR3 contains 12 residues. The CDR3 coding sequence is TGCAGTGCCACCCAGGGAGGAGATACGCAGTATTTT. It is translated as CSATQGGDTQYF.

In this sample, this clonotype turned up a few times. CDR3 bases: TGTGCCACCAGCAGCCTCCGACAGGCCGGAATTGAAGCTTTCTTT. Encoded protein: CATSSLRQAGIEAFF. The chain links TRBV15 to TRBJ1-1, with TRBD1 as a possible D gene (6 bases). The CDR3 runs 15 residues. V lost 3 bases and J 7 bases, leaving 18 bases between the germline ends. CDR1 is LNHNV and CDR2 is YYDKDF in the germline V gene (reference sequence).

This clonotype has a handful of counts. DNA of the CDR3: TGTGCCAGCAGCTTATCAGCGGGAGGGCCGGGTAACAATGAGCAGTTCTTC. Its protein is CASSLSAGGPGNNEQFF. The chain links TRBV7-9 to TRBJ2-1, with 10 bases fitting TRBD2. The V segment lost 2 bases and the J segment 5 bases; nucleotides outside the gene matches: 9. CDR3 length: 17 residues. Looked up from germline, CDR1 is SEHNR and CDR2 is FQNEAQ (reference sequence).

This clonotype was seen a few times. The chain is built from TRBV6-6 and TRBJ1-1, with D hard to call. The CDR3 spans 14 residues. CDR1 and CDR2 (germline): MNHNY, SVGAGI (reference sequence). Trimming shortened V by 2 bases and J by 1 base, and 8 bases separated the two germline ends. The CDR3 is CASSYGRENTEAFF. The CDR3 DNA reads as TGTGCCAGCAGTTACGGGAGGGAGAACACTGAAGCTTTCTTT.

This clonotype was found many times. The DNA of the CDR3 is TGTGCCAGCAGCTTACTCAGCGCCTACGAGCAGTACTTC. This translates into CASSLLSAYEQYF. J is TRBJ2-7 and V is TRBV11-3, with D uncertain. Trimming left V 2 bases short and J 2 bases short, with 7 bases between. CDR1 is SGHNT and CDR2 is YENEEA in the germline V gene. The CDR3 contains 13 residues.

The chain recombines TRBV5-1 with TRBJ2-1; D unresolved. Germline values: CDR1 SGHRS, CDR2 YFSETQ. Trimming removed 0 bases from V and 9 bases from J, with 19 bases in between. The CDR3 has 16 amino acids. The CDR3 sequence is CASSLDRADLGAEQFF. The CDR3 nucleotides read TGCGCCAGCAGCTTGGATAGGGCTGACTTAGGTGCTGAGCAGTTCTTC.

This clonotype was counted at least ten times. The genes are TRBV12-3 or TRBV12-4 and TRBJ1-1; tentatively, D is TRBD1 (5 bases). The CDR3 extends over 13 amino acids. Between the trimmed V and J ends, which lost 8 bases and 1 base, there was a span of 11 bases. The CDR3 sequence is CASGPGGNTEAFF. The CDR3 DNA follows: TGTGCCAGCGGCCCGGGGGGGAACACTGAAGCTTTCTTT.

This chain joins TRBV24-1 and TRBJ1-2, with D uncertain. V was pared by 2 bases and J by 0 bases, with 6 bases between. Germline V CDR1 and CDR2: KGHDR, SFDVKD. This CDR3 is built from 14 residues. The DNA of the CDR3 is TGTGCCACCAGTGATTCACTGTCTAACTATGGCTACACCTTC. It translates to CATSDSLSNYGYTF.

As to this clonotype: A read error is possible here, since a much larger clone lies one base away. The V call is TRBV12-3 or TRBV12-4, the J call TRBJ1-1; D gene unclear. The CDR3 covers 12 residues. CDR3 protein: CASRHKNAEAFF. The CDR3 DNA reads TGTGCCAGCAGGCACAAGAACGCTGAAGCTTTCTTT.

The rearrangement joins TRBV5-6 to TRBJ2-7, with D hard to call. This CDR3 region has 13 residues. Germline values: CDR1 SGHDT, CDR2 YYEEEE. The V gene lost 1 base and the J gene lost 4 bases, with 9 bases spanning the gap. CDR3 nucleotide sequence: TGTGCCAGCAGCTTGACAACTCAATACGAGCAGTACTTC. This sequence encodes CASSLTTQYEQYF.

This clonotype has ten or more counts. The chain is built from TRBV3-1 and TRBJ2-1, with 14 bases lining up with TRBD2. This CDR3 is 16 amino acids long. The junction had 8 bases not matched to a gene; V was cut back by 4 bases and J by 9 bases. The germline gives CDR1 LGHDT, CDR2 YNNKEL (reference sequence). The CDR3 DNA reads TGTGCCAGCAGCCGGGGGACTAGCGGGAGTCTCGGTGAGCAGTTCTTC. Amino acids: CASSRGTSGSLGEQFF.

This chain uses TRBV5-1 with TRBJ2-7; TRBD1 matches 8 bases. With V trimmed by 4 bases and J by 5 bases, 8 bases remained unmatched. This CDR3 region has 14 residues. Germline V CDR1 and CDR2: SGHRS, YFSETQ. The CDR3 loop reads CASSPGQGRDEQYF. CDR3 nucleotide sequence: TGCGCCAGCAGCCCCGGACAGGGTAGGGACGAGCAGTACTTC.

This clonotype has a count of ten or more. The chain employs TRBV20-1 and TRBJ2-7; TRBD2 agrees at 7 bases. V was pared by 5 bases and J by 0 bases, with 10 bases of the junction left unmatched. The CDR3 has 15 residues. Germline V CDR1 and CDR2: DFQATT, SNEGSKA (reference sequence). This CDR3 is CSALSPLADSYEQYF. Written as DNA, the CDR3 is TGCAGTGCTTTATCCCCCCTAGCGGACTCCTACGAGCAGTACTTC.

This chain links TRBV20-1 with TRBJ2-5; 8 bases are a match to TRBD2. Unmatched junction bases numbered 11, after V lost 6 bases and J lost 2 bases. In germline, CDR1 is DFQATT, CDR2 SNEGSKA (reference sequence). This CDR3 has 15 amino acids. Here the CDR3 reads CSAKTPSGRQETQYF. CDR3 sequence (DNA): TGCAGTGCCAAAACCCCCAGCGGGAGACAAGAGACCCAGTACTTC.

The chain joins TRBV10-3 to TRBJ2-2; D possibly corresponds to TRBD2 (6 bases). The CDR3 consists of 16 residues. Germline V gene lookup returns CDR1 ENHRY and CDR2 SYGVKD. V was pared by 0 bases and J by 0 bases, with 8 bases between. The CDR3 region is CAISESRLANTGELFF. The CDR3 region has the DNA TGTGCCATCAGTGAGTCGAGACTAGCGAACACCGGGGAGCTGTTTTTT.

In its sample, this clonotype was seen many times. The gene calls are TRBV11-2 and TRBJ2-3, with D possibly TRBD2 on 6 matching bases. The CDR3 length is 16 residues. Trimming removed 5 bases at V and 7 bases at J, with 22 bases between. Germline CDR1 is SGHAT and CDR2 is FQNNGV. The CDR3 sequence: CASSLFPAGSTHTQYF. For the CDR3, the DNA is TGTGCCAGCAGCCTCTTCCCGGCCGGGAGTACACATACGCAGTATTTT.